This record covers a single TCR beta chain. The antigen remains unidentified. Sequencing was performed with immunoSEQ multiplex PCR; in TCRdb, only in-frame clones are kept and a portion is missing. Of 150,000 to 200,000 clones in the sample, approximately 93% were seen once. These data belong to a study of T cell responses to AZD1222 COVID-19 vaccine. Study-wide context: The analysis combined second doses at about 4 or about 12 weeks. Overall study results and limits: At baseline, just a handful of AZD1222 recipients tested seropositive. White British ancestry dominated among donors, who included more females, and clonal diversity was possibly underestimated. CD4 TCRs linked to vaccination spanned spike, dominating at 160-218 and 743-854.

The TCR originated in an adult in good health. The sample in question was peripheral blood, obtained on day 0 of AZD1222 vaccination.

CDR3 DNA: TGTGCCCTAGTCAATCAGCCCCAGCATTTT. Its protein product is CALVNQPQHF. This chain joins TRBV19 and TRBJ1-5; D remains unclear. The CDR3 has 10 residues. Trimming took off 11 bases at V and 3 bases at J, with 5 bases between the two ends. Germline V gives CDR1 LNHDA, CDR2 SQIVND (reference sequence).